This TCR beta chain is from a study of blood T cell repertoires in COVID-19. This clone came up a few times. The germline V gene encodes CDR1 SGHNT and CDR2 YYREEE (reference sequence). Trimming pared 0 bases from V and 0 bases from J, leaving 13 bases between. This CDR3 contains 17 residues. In the original workflow: Reference gene primers were amplified, and this amplification served to estimate nucleated cell counts. Produced via immunoSEQ multiplex PCR; TCRdb's table is partial and in-frame only. The V and J calls and clone size were taken over from that table, and D and trimming were inferred from the DNA. The table lists more than 150,000 clones, under 80% of them singletons.

The chain links TRBV5-4 to TRBJ2-1; the D is unclear. Sequenced material: peripheral blood. The TCR sequence derives from a man aged 45-65 years who had recovered from COVID-19. As DNA, the CDR3 is TGTGCCAGCAGCTTGGGCGGTTTATACCGCTCCTACAATGAGCAGTTCTTC. This gives the protein CASSLGGLYRSYNEQFF.